These T cell receptor beta chains were read from a single sample in a study of blood T cells in healthy people across ages. TCRdb called the 5' RACE reads again in MiXCR, with one record for every CDR3 protein. The sample comprises 1 million to 1.2 million distinct CDR3 sequences, around two fifths of which are singletons, and roughly 14% rests with the top ten. The material sequenced was blood. These receptors came from a man aged 18 to 29 in good health. Both conserved end residues are trimmed from each CDR3. Each record gives: V gene, D gene, clone size, J gene, CDR3 protein. The D gene is left open where the match is weak. The size field is filled for only some rows; it gives once, few, many or a size class.

v_gene: TRBV28
d_gene: .
abundance: .
j_gene: TRBJ1-1
CDR3aa: ASSSGQLPEAF

v_gene: TRBV20-1
d_gene: .
abundance: .
j_gene: TRBJ2-6
CDR3aa: SVPKDIAGANVLT

v_gene: TRBV7-2
d_gene: .
abundance: .
j_gene: TRBJ2-3
CDR3aa: ASSLGSNRATDTQY

v_gene: TRBV4-2
d_gene: .
abundance: .
j_gene: TRBJ1-1
CDR3aa: ASGQVGGEGRTEAF

v_gene: TRBV7-9
d_gene: .
abundance: .
j_gene: TRBJ1-1
CDR3aa: ASSSSNTEAF

v_gene: TRBV20-1
d_gene: .
abundance: .
j_gene: TRBJ2-2
CDR3aa: SAQFSGELF

v_gene: TRBV7-8
d_gene: .
abundance: .
j_gene: TRBJ1-2
CDR3aa: ASSSLQGSFFGYT

v_gene: TRBV28
d_gene: TRBD2
abundance: .
j_gene: TRBJ2-1
CDR3aa: ASGLAGGPKEQF

v_gene: TRBV19
d_gene: TRBD1
abundance: few
j_gene: TRBJ1-1
CDR3aa: ASSRPDRAYGIEAF

v_gene: TRBV10-3
d_gene: .
abundance: many
j_gene: TRBJ2-3
CDR3aa: AIGTGGASADTQY

v_gene: TRBV20-1
d_gene: .
abundance: .
j_gene: TRBJ1-5
CDR3aa: SAPSGNSNQPQH

v_gene: TRBV7-9
d_gene: .
abundance: .
j_gene: TRBJ2-1
CDR3aa: ASSLVGSPSYNEQF

v_gene: TRBV28
d_gene: .
abundance: few
j_gene: TRBJ2-5
CDR3aa: ASTIGFQETQY

v_gene: TRBV7-2
d_gene: .
abundance: .
j_gene: TRBJ2-7
CDR3aa: ASSVDSQSYEQY

v_gene: TRBV7-2
d_gene: TRBD1
abundance: .
j_gene: TRBJ2-3
CDR3aa: ASSKATGTETSTDTQY

v_gene: TRBV6-2/TRBV6-3
d_gene: TRBD2
abundance: .
j_gene: TRBJ2-3
CDR3aa: ASSYREGTTDTQY

v_gene: TRBV29-1
d_gene: .
abundance: .
j_gene: TRBJ2-3
CDR3aa: SVDGPGADTQY

v_gene: TRBV20-1
d_gene: .
abundance: few
j_gene: TRBJ1-6
CDR3aa: SASENLQGPYNSPLH

v_gene: TRBV3-1
d_gene: .
abundance: .
j_gene: TRBJ2-7
CDR3aa: ASSQRWDGSYEQY

v_gene: TRBV9
d_gene: .
abundance: .
j_gene: TRBJ1-1
CDR3aa: ASSVGVGMNTEAF

v_gene: TRBV20-1
d_gene: .
abundance: .
j_gene: TRBJ2-1
CDR3aa: SASLGGSVVRETQF

v_gene: TRBV20-1
d_gene: TRBD1
abundance: .
j_gene: TRBJ2-3
CDR3aa: SGTAGTGLTDTQY

v_gene: TRBV6-2/TRBV6-3
d_gene: TRBD2
abundance: .
j_gene: TRBJ2-1
CDR3aa: ASSEPAGGAYNEQF

v_gene: TRBV24-1
d_gene: .
abundance: .
j_gene: TRBJ1-2
CDR3aa: ATSDVDRHYGYT

v_gene: TRBV4-3
d_gene: TRBD2
abundance: .
j_gene: TRBJ2-3
CDR3aa: ASSQVAGIDTQY

v_gene: TRBV6-6
d_gene: .
abundance: .
j_gene: TRBJ2-3
CDR3aa: ASKGRSPDTRY

v_gene: TRBV7-3
d_gene: .
abundance: .
j_gene: TRBJ2-2
CDR3aa: ASSLNGRAVAGELF

v_gene: TRBV6-2/TRBV6-3
d_gene: TRBD2
abundance: .
j_gene: TRBJ2-1
CDR3aa: ASREAGIEQF

v_gene: TRBV29-1
d_gene: TRBD1
abundance: .
j_gene: TRBJ1-2
CDR3aa: SAVSGTEGYGYT

v_gene: TRBV20-1
d_gene: .
abundance: .
j_gene: TRBJ1-5
CDR3aa: SASRGGSQPQH

v_gene: TRBV7-9
d_gene: .
abundance: .
j_gene: TRBJ1-2
CDR3aa: ASSSVVAGYT

v_gene: TRBV29-1
d_gene: .
abundance: .
j_gene: TRBJ2-5
CDR3aa: SVVQGTNEQY

v_gene: TRBV12-3/TRBV12-4
d_gene: .
abundance: few
j_gene: TRBJ1-4
CDR3aa: ASRRSEKLF

v_gene: TRBV20-1
d_gene: .
abundance: .
j_gene: TRBJ2-3
CDR3aa: SAPKGPAVGTDTQY